Listed here are 13 T cell receptor beta chains from one sample, sequenced in a study of naive and memory T cell subsets (dated by TCRdb to between 2016 and 2019). Library creation used 5' RACE. Sequencing was carried out with an Illumina MiSeq. The ligated cDNA was amplified in four rounds of PCR with nested alpha and beta constant region primers together with the SP2 primer. The raw public reads went through TCRdb reprocessing: fastp at Q25, MiXCR clone calling, in-frame beta chains kept. Every entry covers one CDR3 protein and lists the most common genes and DNA from its rows. The sample has 50,000 to 65,000 distinct CDR3 sequences on record, 6% to 8.5% of them singletons. The top ten clones comprise approximately 10% of the sample. The study described a robust, sensitive protocol for amplifying, sequencing and analyzing TCRs, using 3' ligation of a UMI-containing oligonucleotide to TCR cDNA. These receptors were obtained from a female donor in good health.

The chain combines TRBV9 with TRBJ2-6, with D maybe TRBD1 (5 bases). Trimming cost V 0 bases and J 5 bases, with 15 bases left between them. The germline gives CDR1 SGDLS, CDR2 YYNGEE. The CDR3 has 17 amino acids. CDR3 nucleotides: TGTGCCAGCAGCGTAGCTAGGGGAACGAGCTGGGCCAACGTCCTGACTTTC. It is translated as CASSVARGTSWANVLTF.

This clonotype was recorded a few times. The genes are TRBV14 and TRBJ2-2; unclear D gene. Germline V gene lookup returns CDR1 SGHDN and CDR2 FVKESK. CDR3 size: 15 residues. Deletions cut 0 bases from V and 4 bases from J, with 9 bases between. In DNA form, the CDR3 reads TGTGCCAGCAGCCAAGACCTAGAAGGCACCGGGGAGCTGTTTTTT. The encoded protein is CASSQDLEGTGELFF. The full variable domain, with the rest looked up from reference TRBV14 and TRBJ2-2, is EAGVTQFPSHSVIEKGQTVTLRCDPISGHDNLYWYRRVMGKEIKFLLHFVKESKQDESGMPNNRFLAERTGGTYSTLKVQPAELEDSGVYFCASSQDLEGTGELFFGEGSRLTVL.

There are a few counts of this clonotype. This chain connects TRBV2 to TRBJ2-3, with D perhaps given as TRBD1 or TRBD2 (7 bases each). The CDR3 runs to 13 residues. Germline V gives CDR1 SNHLY, CDR2 FYNNEI. V was cut by 11 bases and J by 8 bases, with 20 bases left in between. The CDR3 spells CASGGVCEATQYF. The CDR3 region has the DNA TGTGCCTCAGGGGGGGTTTGTGAAGCTACGCAGTATTTT.

The sample holds many counts of this clonotype. The chain combines TRBV4-2 with TRBJ2-1; 13 bases line up with TRBD2. The CDR3 has 17 residues. Germline CDR1 is LGHNA and CDR2 is YNFKEQ. The junction had 10 bases not matched to a gene; V was cut back by 4 bases and J by 7 bases. The chain's CDR3 is CASSPLLLAGGLNEQFF. CDR3 DNA: TGTGCCAGCAGCCCACTACTACTAGCGGGGGGGCTAAATGAGCAGTTCTTC.

This clonotype was seen more than once but under ten times. The chain carries TRBV4-2 and TRBJ1-1; D gene unclear. V gave up 0 bases and J gave up 8 bases, with 25 bases separating them. Germline V lookup: CDR1 LGHNA, CDR2 YNFKEQ. The CDR3 covers 18 residues. CDR3 in DNA: TGTGCCAGCAGCCAAGAGAGGCGGTTCGCCGCGTCCCGCGTAGAAGCTTTCTTT. The encoded protein is CASSQERRFAASRVEAFF.

Judged by abundance, this clonotype is medium-sized (0.01 to 0.1%). In DNA, the CDR3 is TGTGCCAGCAGCCAACAGGGGTCTGGAAACACCATATATTTT. The encoded protein is CASSQQGSGNTIYF. This chain links TRBV12-3 or TRBV12-4 with TRBJ1-3; 7 bases match TRBD1. Trimming removed 6 bases from V and 1 base from J; junction bases left unmatched: 3. CDR3 length: 14 amino acids.

This clonotype was recorded a few times. V and J are TRBV10-3 and TRBJ2-3, with a possible D match to TRBD2 (6 bases). CDR1 and CDR2 (germline): ENHRY, SYGVKD. The CDR3 consists of 12 residues. V was cut by 4 bases and J by 4 bases, with 6 bases left in between. The CDR3: CAISGGADTQYF. Written as DNA, the CDR3 is TGTGCCATCAGTGGCGGGGCAGATACGCAGTATTTT.

This clonotype appeared many times. The chain couples TRBV7-9 to TRBJ1-2; D is unresolved. From germline, CDR1 is SEHNR and CDR2 FQNEAQ (reference sequence). With 7 bases removed from V and 6 bases from J, the gap between germline ends came to 12 bases. This CDR3 comprises 12 residues. CDR3 coding DNA: TGTGCCAGCACCCGAGAGGTGAATGGCTACACCTTC. Amino acids: CASTREVNGYTF.

At least ten counts were recorded for this clonotype. The rearrangement joins TRBV20-1 to TRBJ2-3; 9 nucleotides line up with TRBD2. This CDR3 spans 15 amino acids. Germline V lookup: CDR1 DFQATT, CDR2 SNEGSKA (reference sequence). Trimming took 3 bases from V and 1 from J; bases not matched to a gene: 5. DNA for the CDR3: TGCAGTGCTAGTTTGCGGGGGGGCGGCACAGATACGCAGTATTTT. Amino acids: CSASLRGGGTDTQYF.

This clonotype was seen many times. This chain uses TRBV6-5 with TRBJ1-6; no definite D call. CDR1 MNHEY and CDR2 SVGAGI come from the germline V gene. The CDR3 is 14 amino acids. Trimming stripped 4 bases from V and 10 bases from J, with 14 bases between. As DNA, the CDR3 is TGTGCCAGCAGTTTTCAGGAGATCAGGTCACCCCTCCACTTT. Translating it yields CASSFQEIRSPLHF.

This chain links TRBV2 with TRBJ2-5; 7 positions match TRBD2. The CDR3 consists of 12 residues. V gave up 6 bases and J gave up 4 bases; unmatched junction bases: 2. Per the germline V gene, CDR1 is SNHLY and CDR2 is FYNNEI. The CDR3 region has the DNA TGTGCCAGCAGGACGGGGGGAGAGACCCAGTACTTC. This sequence encodes CASRTGGETQYF.

This CDR3 is CSARDGGGVFTSTEAFF. CDR3 nucleotides: TGCAGTGCTAGAGACGGCGGTGGGGTCTTTACTAGCACTGAAGCTTTCTTT. J is TRBJ1-1 and V is TRBV20-1; D not resolved. V dropped 0 bases and J dropped 4 bases, with 21 bases sitting between them. CDR3 length: 17 residues. Germline CDR1 is DFQATT and CDR2 is SNEGSKA (reference sequence).

Ten or more counts support this clonotype. The chain couples TRBV7-2 to TRBJ1-5; D is ambiguous. Germline V gene data show CDR1 as SGHTA and CDR2 as FQGNSA. The length of the CDR3 is 15 residues. Trimming stripped 1 base from V and 6 bases from J, with 13 bases between. The CDR3 is CASSLDPTAGQPQHF. The DNA of the CDR3 is TGTGCCAGCAGCTTAGACCCTACGGCAGGTCAGCCCCAGCATTTT. Complete variable domain (other parts from reference TRBV7-2 and TRBJ1-5): GAGVSQSPSNKVTEKGKDVELRCDPISGHTALYWYRQSLGQGLEFLIYFQGNSAPDKSGLPSDRFSAERTGGSVSTLTIQRTQQEDSAVYLCASSLDPTAGQPQHFGDGTRLSIL.